The 15 T cell receptor beta chains in this list originate from one sample, sequenced in a study of blood T cell repertoires in COVID-19 (dated by TCRdb to about 2020). The method was the immunoSEQ multiplex PCR assay. TCRdb retrieved this table from immuneACCESS and kept in-frame rearrangements only. Not all clones are present; in checked studies, unresolved V genes account for under half, and no reason is known for the remainder. This sample holds about 670,000 clones; around 90% were observed only once. Over 0.2% of the sample lies in the top ten. Sequencing used peripheral blood. The receptors shown here come from a young woman with acute or convalescent COVID-19.

The V call is TRBV29-1, the J call TRBJ2-1; D possibly corresponds to TRBD2 (5 bases). Germline assignment: CDR1 SQVTM and CDR2 ANQGSEA. The CDR3 has 15 residues. V lost 8 bases to trimming and J lost 0 bases, with 17 bases between them. The CDR3 nucleotides read TGCAGCATTATAAGCGGACGCCCCTCCTACAATGAGCAGTTCTTC. It codes for CSIISGRPSYNEQFF.

The V and J genes are TRBV7-9 and TRBJ2-5, with a tentative D call TRBD1 (6 bases). Germline V CDR1 and CDR2: SEHNR, FQNEAQ (reference sequence). The CDR3 totals 15 residues. Trimming took 1 base from V and 2 from J, leaving 11 bases between them. The CDR3 loop reads CASSLVQGRQETQYF. The CDR3 DNA reads TGTGCCAGCAGCTTAGTACAGGGAAGGCAAGAGACCCAGTACTTC.

The chain has TRBV30 and TRBJ1-1, with 11 positions matching TRBD1. The J segment lost 3 bases and the V segment lost 2 bases, leaving 14 bases of the junction unmatched. Germline V gene data show CDR1 as GTSNPN and CDR2 as SVGIG (reference sequence). The CDR3 consists of 18 residues. As DNA, the CDR3 is TGTGCCTGGAGTCACACATACTTAGGACAGGGGGCAGACACTGAAGCTTTCTTT. Protein product: CAWSHTYLGQGADTEAFF.

This sequence joins TRBV29-1 and TRBJ2-2, with a possible D match to TRBD2 (6 bases). V shed 8 bases and J shed 5 bases, with 15 bases lying between them. This CDR3 has 13 residues. Germline V gives CDR1 SQVTM, CDR2 ANQGSEA. The CDR3 protein is CSHAVGGTGELFF. CDR3 coding DNA: TGCAGCCATGCGGTGGGAGGAACCGGGGAGCTGTTTTTT.

In its sample, this clone was seen once. Other DNA sequences from this sample encode an identical CDR3 as well. V gene TRBV27 combines with J gene TRBJ1-1, with a possible D match to TRBD1 (5 bases). Trimming shortened V by 0 bases and J by 5 bases, and 7 bases separated the two germline ends. This CDR3 spans 13 amino acids. The V gene's germline CDR1 is MNHEY and CDR2 SMNVEV (reference sequence). The CDR3 is CASSLSGGTEAFF. For the CDR3, the DNA is TGTGCCAGCAGTTTATCGGGGGGGACTGAAGCTTTCTTT.

This sequence joins TRBV27 and TRBJ1-2; maybe TRBD1 (6 bases). In germline, CDR1 is MNHEY, CDR2 SMNVEV (reference sequence). CDR3 length equals 14 residues. V gave up 6 bases and J gave up 8 bases, with 19 bases separating them. CDR3 bases: TGTGCCAGCAGGAGAGATGACAGGTTCGGCGGCTACACCTTC. Amino acid sequence: CASRRDDRFGGYTF.

This clone was picked up one time. The V gene is TRBV18, the J gene TRBJ1-1; the D is unclear. This CDR3 spans 15 amino acids. With 4 bases removed from V and 0 bases from J, the gap between germline ends came to 12 bases. From germline, CDR1 is KGHSH and CDR2 LQKENI. The CDR3 spells CASSLTLTLNTEAFF. In DNA form, the CDR3 reads TGTGCCAGCTCACTAACCTTAACACTGAACACTGAAGCTTTCTTT.

This chain connects TRBV6-4 to TRBJ1-2, with a tentative D call TRBD1 (5 bases). Germline CDR1 MRHNA, CDR2 SNTAGT. This CDR3 spans 13 amino acids. Deletions cut 4 bases from V and 4 bases from J, with 10 bases between. CDR3: CASSAGDGYGYTF. CDR3 nucleotides: TGTGCCAGCAGTGCGGGGGATGGCTATGGCTACACCTTC.

The chain employs TRBV6-1 and TRBJ2-7, with D possibly matching TRBD1 (7 bases). This CDR3 has 15 amino acids. V shed 1 base and J shed 1 base, with 11 bases lying between them. Looked up from germline, CDR1 is MNHNS and CDR2 is SASEGT. The CDR3 DNA is TGTGCCAGCAGTGAAGGACAGGGAGGTTCCTACGAGCAGTACTTC. Translating it yields CASSEGQGGSYEQYF.

The chain combines TRBV4-2 with TRBJ2-7; 8 bases match TRBD2. V trimming: 0 bases; J trimming: 3 bases; junction bases outside the gene matches: 10. This CDR3 is 17 amino acids long. The germline V gene has CDR1 LGHNA and CDR2 YNFKEQ. The CDR3 reads CASSQDDGGAGLYEQYF. The DNA of the CDR3 is TGTGCCAGCAGCCAAGATGACGGGGGGGCCGGGCTCTACGAGCAGTACTTC.

This clone was counted once. The chain links TRBV27 to TRBJ2-6, with TRBD1 matching 10 bases. From germline, CDR1 is MNHEY and CDR2 SMNVEV (reference sequence). The ends lost 5 bases at V and 2 bases at J; junction bases unmatched: 12. The CDR3 loop spans 19 amino acids. CDR3 loop: CASSPFAGTGVTGANVLTF. CDR3 bases: TGTGCCAGCAGTCCATTCGCCGGGACAGGGGTGACTGGGGCCAACGTCCTGACTTTC.

The V and J genes are TRBV5-1 and TRBJ2-7; possibly TRBD2 for D (6 bases). V gave up 6 bases and J gave up 4 bases, with 20 bases separating them. CDR3 size: 15 residues. Germline assignment: CDR1 SGHRS and CDR2 YFSETQ. CDR3: CASTRATNGGYEQYF. CDR3 sequence (DNA): TGCGCCAGCACCCGAGCGACTAATGGGGGGTACGAGCAGTACTTC.

A few counts support this clone. The V and J genes are TRBV7-3 and TRBJ2-7, with 7 bases aligning to TRBD2. CDR3 size: 12 residues. The germline gives CDR1 SGHTA, CDR2 FQGTGA. V shed 3 bases and J 6 bases; nucleotides not matched to a gene: 2. CDR3 sequence: CASSLGEGEQYF. The CDR3 region has the DNA TGTGCCAGCAGCTTGGGGGAGGGCGAGCAGTACTTC.

This chain joins TRBV5-6 and TRBJ1-4; TRBD1 matches at 7 bases. From germline, CDR1 is SGHDT and CDR2 YYEEEE. Germline trimming cut 2 bases from V and 7 bases from J; bases unmatched to any gene: 8. This CDR3 contains 15 residues. The CDR3 DNA follows: TGTGCCAGCAGCTTTGGTACAGGGGCGGGTGAAAAACTGTTTTTT. Translating gives CASSFGTGAGEKLFF.

V gene TRBV29-1 combines with J gene TRBJ1-2; tentatively, D is TRBD1 (6 bases). Germline V gene data show CDR1 as SQVTM and CDR2 as ANQGSEA. This CDR3 comprises 12 residues. Deletions cut 6 bases from V and 2 bases from J, with 10 bases between. In DNA, the CDR3 is TGCAGCGTGTCCCAGGGGAACTATGGCTACACCTTC. Its translation: CSVSQGNYGYTF.